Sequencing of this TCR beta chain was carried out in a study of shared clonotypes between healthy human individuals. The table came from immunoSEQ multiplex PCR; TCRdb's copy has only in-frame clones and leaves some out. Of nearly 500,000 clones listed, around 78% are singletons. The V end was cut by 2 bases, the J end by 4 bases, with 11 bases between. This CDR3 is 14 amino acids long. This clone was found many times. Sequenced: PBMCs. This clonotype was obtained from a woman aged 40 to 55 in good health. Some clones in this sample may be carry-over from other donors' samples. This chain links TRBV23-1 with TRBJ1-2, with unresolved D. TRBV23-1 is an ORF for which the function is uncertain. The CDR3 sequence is CASSQTNISYGYTF. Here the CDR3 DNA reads TGCGCCAGCAGTCAAACGAACATAAGCTATGGCTACACCTTC.